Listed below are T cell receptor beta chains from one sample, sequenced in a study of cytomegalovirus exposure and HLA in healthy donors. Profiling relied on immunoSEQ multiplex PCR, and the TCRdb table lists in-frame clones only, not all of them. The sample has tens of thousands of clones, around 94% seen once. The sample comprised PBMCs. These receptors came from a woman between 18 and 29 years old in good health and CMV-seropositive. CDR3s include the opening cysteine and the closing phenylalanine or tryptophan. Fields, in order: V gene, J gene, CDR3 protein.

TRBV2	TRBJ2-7	CASSEGSKLEQYF
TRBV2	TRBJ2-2	CASREDRVGTGELFF
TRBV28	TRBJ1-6	CASSLLGQQYNSPLHF
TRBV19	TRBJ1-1	CASSIAPEMNTEAFF
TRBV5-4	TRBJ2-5	CASRERNQETQYF
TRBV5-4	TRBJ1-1	CASSALGRANTEAFF
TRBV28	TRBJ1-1	CASSLRQSQGGKTREAFF
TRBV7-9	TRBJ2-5	CASSLTKREGHETQYF
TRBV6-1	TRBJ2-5	CASSESRGQLETQYF
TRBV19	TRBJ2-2	CASSIAANTGELFF
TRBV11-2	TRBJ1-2	CASSLERATGYGYTF
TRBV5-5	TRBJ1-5	CASSSGQGGNQPQHF
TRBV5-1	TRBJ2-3	CASGALAGSTADTQYF
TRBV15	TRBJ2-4	CATSTETGENKNIQYF
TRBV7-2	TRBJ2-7	CASSLASTSSYEQYF
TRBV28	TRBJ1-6	CASSTITNNSPLHF
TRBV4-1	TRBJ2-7	CASSQAGSGSSSYEQYF
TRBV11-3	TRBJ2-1	CASSSSGTEYNEQFF
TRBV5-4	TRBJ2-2	CASSSIKTGLTGELFF
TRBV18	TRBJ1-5	CASSPFAGFNQPQHF
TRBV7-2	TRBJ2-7	CASSQDRNNEQYF
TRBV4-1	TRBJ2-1	CASSQGLAGGWNEQFF
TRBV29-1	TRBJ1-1	CSVAQGQLNTEAFF
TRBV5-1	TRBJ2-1	CASSSAGGYNEQFF
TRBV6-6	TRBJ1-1	CASSLPETGRNTEAFF
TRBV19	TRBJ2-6	CASKGTAGANVLTF
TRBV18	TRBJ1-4	CASSPSAGGDEKLFF
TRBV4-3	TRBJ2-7	CASSPVAGVVSYEQYF
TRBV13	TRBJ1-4	CASSLGPGQGLEKLFF
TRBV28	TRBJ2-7	CASSITGNSYEQYF
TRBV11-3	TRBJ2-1	CASKASGTSTDLHNEQFF
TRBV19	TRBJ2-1	CASSIQLDNEQFF
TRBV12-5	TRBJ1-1	CASGVTEATEAFF
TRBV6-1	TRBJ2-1	CASRGQTNEQFF
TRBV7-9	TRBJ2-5	CASSLASLGAETQYF
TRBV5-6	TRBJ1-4	CASSSWTGSQKLFF
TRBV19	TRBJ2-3	CASGVDIVTDTQYF
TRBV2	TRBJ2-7	CASRLTPQRTYEQYF
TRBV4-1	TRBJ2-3	CASSQEGPTSGRDTDTQYF
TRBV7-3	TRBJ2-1	CASSLSSYNEQFF
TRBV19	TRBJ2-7	CASSKAGGPFSYEQYF
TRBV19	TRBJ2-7	CASSKTSGGANEQYF
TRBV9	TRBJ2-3	CASSVGGDSTDTQYF
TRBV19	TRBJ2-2	CASSIEDRGTGELFF